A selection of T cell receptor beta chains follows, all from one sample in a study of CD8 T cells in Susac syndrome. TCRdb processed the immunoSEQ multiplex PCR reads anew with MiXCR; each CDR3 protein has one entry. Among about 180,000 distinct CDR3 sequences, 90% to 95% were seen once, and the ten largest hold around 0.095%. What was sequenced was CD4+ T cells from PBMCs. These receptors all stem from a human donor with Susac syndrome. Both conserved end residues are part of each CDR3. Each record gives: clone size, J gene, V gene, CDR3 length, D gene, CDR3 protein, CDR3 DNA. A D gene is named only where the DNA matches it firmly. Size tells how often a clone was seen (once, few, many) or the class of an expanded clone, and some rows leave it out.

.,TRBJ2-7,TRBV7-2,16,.,CASSLGFRHSSYEQYF,TGTGCCAGCAGCTTAGGATTTAGACACAGCTCCTACGAGCAGTACTTC
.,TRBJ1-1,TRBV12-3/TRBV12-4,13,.,CASTGTFNTEAFF,TGTGCCAGCACAGGGACATTTAACACTGAAGCTTTCTTT
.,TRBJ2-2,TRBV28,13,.,CASSLSRLGELFF,TGTGCCAGCAGTTTATCCCGGCTCGGGGAGCTGTTTTTT
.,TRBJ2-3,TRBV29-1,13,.,CSAREGNTDTQYF,TGCAGCGCCCGAGAAGGGAACACAGATACGCAGTATTTT
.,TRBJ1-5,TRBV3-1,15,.,CASSRKGSGNQPQHF,TGTGCCAGCAGCCGAAAGGGGTCGGGTAATCAGCCCCAGCATTTT
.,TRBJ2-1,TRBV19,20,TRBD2,CASSIHLGLAGKDSYNEQFF,TGTGCCAGTAGTATTCATTTGGGACTAGCGGGGAAAGACTCCTACAATGAGCAGTTCTTC
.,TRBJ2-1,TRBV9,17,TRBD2,CASSVQTSGGPGGEQFF,TGTGCCAGCAGCGTTCAGACTAGCGGGGGCCCGGGGGGTGAGCAGTTCTTC
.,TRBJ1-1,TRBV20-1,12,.,CSARGLGRVAFF,TGCAGTGCTAGAGGTTTGGGGAGGGTGGCTTTCTTT
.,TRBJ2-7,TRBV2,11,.,CASSEVIEQYF,TGTGCCAGCAGTGAAGTAATCGAGCAGTACTTC
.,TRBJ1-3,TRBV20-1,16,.,CSARRGQGIGGNTIYF,TGCAGTGCTAGAAGGGGTCAGGGGATCGGTGGAAACACCATATATTTT
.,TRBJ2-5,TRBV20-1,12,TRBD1,CSAGTGRETQYF,TGCAGTGCTGGGACAGGGAGGGAGACCCAGTACTTC
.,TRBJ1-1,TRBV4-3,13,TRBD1,CASSQSGGQGCFF,TGCGCCAGCAGCCAGAGCGGCGGACAGGGTTGCTTCTTT
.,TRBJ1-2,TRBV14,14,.,CASSLRDPTSRYTF,TGTGCCAGCAGCCTCCGGGACCCCACAAGTCGGTACACCTTC
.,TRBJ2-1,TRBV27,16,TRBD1,CASSLSPRGPYNEQFF,TGTGCCAGCAGTTTATCGCCCAGGGGGCCTTACAATGAGCAGTTCTTC
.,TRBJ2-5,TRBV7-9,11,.,CASSPGETQYF,TGTGCCAGCTCACCAGGGGAGACCCAGTACTTC
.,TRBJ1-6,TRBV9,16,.,CASSVAGTPHNSPLHF,TGTGCCAGCAGCGTAGCCGGGACACCACATAATTCACCCCTCCACTTT
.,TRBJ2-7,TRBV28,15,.,CASSSSTLTGGSKNF,TGTGCCAGCAGTTCCTCGACCCTGACAGGAGGTAGTAAGAACTTC
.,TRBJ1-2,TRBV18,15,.,CASSPPVRSHYGYTF,TGTGCCAGCTCACCACCCGTCCGGTCCCACTATGGCTACACCTTC
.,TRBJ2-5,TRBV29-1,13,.,CSVEGIGQETQYF,TGCAGCGTTGAAGGCATAGGGCAAGAGACCCAGTACTTC
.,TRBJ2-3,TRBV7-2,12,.,CASSLATDTQYF,TGTGCCAGCAGCTTGGCCACAGATACGCAGTATTTT
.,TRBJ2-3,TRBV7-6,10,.,CAPFEDTQYF,TGTGCCCCCTTCGAGGATACGCAGTATTTT
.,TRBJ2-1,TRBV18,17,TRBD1,CASSQNPTGFNYNEQFF,TGTGCCAGCTCACAAAACCCGACAGGGTTTAATTACAATGAGCAGTTCTTC
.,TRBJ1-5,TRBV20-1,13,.,CSAAPGLAQPQHF,TGCAGTGCCGCACCGGGGTTAGCTCAGCCCCAGCATTTT
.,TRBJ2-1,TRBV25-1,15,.,CASSESGGIYNEQFF,TGTGCCAGCAGTGAATCGGGCGGGATCTACAATGAGCAGTTCTTC
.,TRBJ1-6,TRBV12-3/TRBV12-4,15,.,CASSLSARSGSPLHF,TGTGCCAGCAGTTTATCGGCCAGGTCCGGTTCACCCCTCCACTTT
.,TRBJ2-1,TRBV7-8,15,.,CASSARRRQFNEQFF,TGTGCCAGCAGCGCACGCCGGAGACAGTTCAATGAGCAGTTCTTC
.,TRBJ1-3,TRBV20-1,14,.,CSAREDDSGNTIYF,TGCAGTGCTAGAGAGGACGACTCTGGAAACACCATATATTTT
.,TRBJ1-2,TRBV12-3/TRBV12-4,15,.,CASSLRGPTNYGYTF,TGTGCCAGCAGTTTAAGGGGCCCTACTAACTATGGCTACACCTTC
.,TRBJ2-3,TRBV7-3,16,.,CASSLRVGASTDTQYF,TGTGCCAGCAGCTTAAGGGTGGGGGCCAGCACAGATACGCAGTATTTT
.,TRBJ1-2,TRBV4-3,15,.,CASSQEVRDIYGYTF,TGCGCCAGCAGCCAAGAGGTCCGGGACATCTATGGCTACACCTTC
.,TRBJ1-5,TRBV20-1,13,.,CSAREWRDQPQHF,TGCAGTGCTAGGGAGTGGAGGGATCAGCCCCAGCATTTT
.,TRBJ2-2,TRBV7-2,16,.,CASSRGRGANTGELFF,TGTGCCAGCAGCCGAGGTAGGGGTGCGAACACCGGGGAGCTGTTTTTT
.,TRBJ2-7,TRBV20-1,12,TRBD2,CSVKRDSYEQYF,TGCAGTGTAAAGCGGGACTCCTACGAGCAGTACTTC
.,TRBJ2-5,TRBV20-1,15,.,CSAATETGLQETQYF,TGCAGTGCTGCGACCGAGACAGGACTCCAAGAGACCCAGTACTTC
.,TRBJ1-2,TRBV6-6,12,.,CASSRQAYGYTF,TGTGCCAGCAGTCGACAGGCCTATGGCTACACCTTC
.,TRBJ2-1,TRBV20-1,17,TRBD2,CSAHLPEAGAINNEQFF,TGCAGTGCTCACCTGCCCGAAGCGGGAGCGATCAACAATGAGCAGTTCTTC
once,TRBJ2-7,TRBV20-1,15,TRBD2,CSAYIAGGSSYEQYF,TGCAGTGCTTATATAGCGGGGGGGAGCTCCTACGAGCAGTACTTC
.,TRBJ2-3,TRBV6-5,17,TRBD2,CASSYKRGAYNTDTQYF,TGTGCCAGCAGTTACAAGCGGGGGGCCTACAACACAGATACGCAGTATTTT
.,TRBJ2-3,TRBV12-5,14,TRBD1,CASGRDSPTDTQYF,TGTGCTAGTGGTCGGGACAGCCCAACAGATACGCAGTATTTT
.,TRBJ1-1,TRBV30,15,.,CAWSGPGPQNTEAFF,TGTGCCTGGAGTGGACCGGGCCCTCAGAACACTGAAGCTTTCTTT
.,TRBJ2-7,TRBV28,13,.,CASSPRTPYEQYF,TGTGCCAGCAGTCCAAGGACTCCCTACGAGCAGTACTTC
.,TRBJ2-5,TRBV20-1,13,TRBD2,CSANLAGQETQYF,TGCAGTGCTAACCTAGCGGGTCAAGAGACCCAGTACTTC
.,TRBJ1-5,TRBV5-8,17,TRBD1,CASSWHSGGDDNQPQHF,TGTGCCAGCAGCTGGCATTCAGGGGGCGACGACAATCAGCCCCAGCATTTT
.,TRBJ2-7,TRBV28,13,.,CASSSGRGNEQYF,TGTGCCAGCAGCTCGGGCCGAGGGAACGAGCAGTACTTC
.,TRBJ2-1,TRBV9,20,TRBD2,CASSAGSPSSGTSSYNEQFF,TGTGCCAGCAGCGCGGGGTCTCCGAGCTCCGGGACTAGTAGCTACAATGAGCAGTTCTTC
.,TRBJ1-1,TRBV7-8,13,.,CASRQPGETEAFF,TGTGCCAGCAGGCAGCCGGGGGAAACTGAAGCTTTCTTT
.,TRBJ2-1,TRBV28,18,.,CASSLQDERLVSYNEQFF,TGTGCCAGCAGTTTACAAGACGAAAGACTAGTCTCCTACAATGAGCAGTTCTTC
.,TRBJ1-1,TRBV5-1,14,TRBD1,CASSHGQGSTEAFF,TGCGCCAGCAGCCACGGACAGGGTAGCACTGAAGCTTTCTTT